The source of this T cell receptor beta chain is a study of cytomegalovirus exposure and HLA in healthy donors. Points from the study as a whole: Later analysis found that TCR beta chains associated with HLA were more clonally expanded than other, equally common chains.

The germline gives CDR1 SGHAT, CDR2 FQNNGV. Between the trimmed V and J ends, which lost 7 bases and 7 bases, there was a span of 18 bases. This CDR3 is 14 amino acids long. Concerning this clone itself: The antigen is not known.

Primers: 60 Vbeta forward and 13 Jbeta reverse. Clones were sequenced by immunoSEQ multiplex PCR, and TCRdb holds only the in-frame ones, with some missing. The table lists about 200,000 clones, 75% to 85% of them singletons. This sequence originates from a middle-aged woman in good health and CMV-seronegative. Material: PBMCs. V gene TRBV11-2 combines with J gene TRBJ2-3; TRBD1 might be the D (5 bases). The DNA of the CDR3 is TGTGCCAGCATCAAAGGGGATAGCCGCTATACGCAGTATTTT. Translation gives CASIKGDSRYTQYF.